These 11 T cell receptor beta chains share one sample of origin, sequenced in a study of shared clonotypes between healthy human individuals. Repertoires were generated with immunoSEQ multiplex PCR, while TCRdb's copy carries only in-frame clones and drops some. The sample comprises millions of clones, about 95% of which are singletons, and approximately 1.2% rests with the top ten. It was CD45RO-negative cells, positively selected for CCR7, that made up naive CD8 cells, with terminally differentiated effector memory CD45RA+ cells excluded. Sequenced material: naive CD8+ T cells sorted from blood. These receptors came from a man younger than 30 in good health.

For this clone: This CDR3 is also generated by other DNA sequences in the sample. DNA for the CDR3: TGTGCCAGCAGCACCGACAGGGTCTACGAGCAGTACTTC. It codes for CASSTDRVYEQYF. The chain couples TRBV5-4 to TRBJ2-7, with TRBD1 identical over 7 bases. This CDR3 contains 13 residues. The germline V gene has CDR1 SGHNT and CDR2 YYREEE (reference sequence). J was trimmed by 3 bases and V by 4 bases; bases with no gene match: 4.

The chain couples TRBV27 to TRBJ2-3; possible D gene TRBD1, 5 bases. This CDR3 contains 12 residues. Trimming shortened V by 6 bases and J by 6 bases, and 10 bases separated the two germline ends. CDR1 is MNHEY and CDR2 is SMNVEV in the germline V gene (reference sequence). CDR3 protein: CASSPRVDTQYF. The CDR3, as DNA: TGTGCCAGCAGCCCCAGGGTGGATACGCAGTATTTT.

The chain has TRBV4-1 and TRBJ2-7, with D perhaps TRBD2 (6 bases). This CDR3 region has 17 residues. Per the germline V gene, CDR1 is MGHRA and CDR2 is YSYEKL. V dropped 4 bases and J dropped 1 base, with 20 bases sitting between them. In DNA form, the CDR3 reads TGCGCCAGCAGCCCTGAGGGTCTGGCAGGGAGGTCCTACGAGCAGTACTTC. Translation gives CASSPEGLAGRSYEQYF.

The J gene is TRBJ2-1, the V gene TRBV6-5; TRBD1 might be the D (5 bases). Trimming shortened V by 4 bases and J by 9 bases, and 19 bases separated the two germline ends. Per the germline V gene, CDR1 is MNHEY and CDR2 is SVGAGI. This CDR3 contains 15 residues. The CDR3 nucleotides read TGTGCCAGCAGTTCTTATATTGAAGGGGTAGGTGAGCAGTTCTTC. Translated, it gives CASSSYIEGVGEQFF.

V gene TRBV4-1 combines with J gene TRBJ2-3; 12 bases map to TRBD2. CDR1 is MGHRA, CDR2 YSYEKL, per germline. The CDR3 extends over 18 amino acids. The junction had 7 bases not matched to a gene; V was cut back by 1 base and J by 2 bases. In DNA form, the CDR3 reads TGCGCCAGCAGCCAAGGTTACTGGACTAGCGGGGTCACAGATACGCAGTATTTT. This translates into CASSQGYWTSGVTDTQYF.

There are a few counts of this clone. The V and J genes are TRBV10-2 and TRBJ2-3; no clear D. V was cut by 4 bases and J by 4 bases, with 0 bases left in between. In germline, CDR1 is WSHSY, CDR2 SAAADI. This CDR3 spans 10 amino acids. The CDR3 DNA is TGCGCCAGCAGTGCAGATACGCAGTATTTT. It encodes CASSADTQYF.

Points on this clone: The same CDR3 also results from other DNA sequences found in this sample. V usage is TRBV5-6 and J usage is TRBJ2-2; 8 bases agree with TRBD2. The CDR3 covers 16 residues. Germline assignment: CDR1 SGHDT and CDR2 YYEEEE. V lost 0 bases and J lost 5; bases outside the gene matches: 6. The CDR3 reads CASSLALAGGTGELFF. The CDR3 DNA follows: TGTGCCAGCAGCTTGGCCCTAGCGGGTGGGACCGGGGAGCTGTTTTTT.

The chain recombines TRBV29-1 with TRBJ2-7; 11 nucleotides match TRBD2. V lost 5 bases and J lost 2; bases outside the gene matches: 2. CDR3 length: 13 residues. Germline V gene sequence: CDR1 SQVTM, CDR2 ANQGSEA. This chain's CDR3 is CSVPGLAAYEQYF. CDR3 DNA sequence: TGCAGCGTTCCGGGACTAGCGGCCTACGAGCAGTACTTC.

This chain links TRBV19 with TRBJ1-1, with D possibly matching TRBD1 (5 bases). With 5 bases removed from V and 7 bases from J, the gap between germline ends came to 14 bases. This CDR3 contains 13 residues. Per the germline V gene, CDR1 is LNHDA and CDR2 is SQIVND (reference sequence). CDR3: CASSSQTDFEAFF. Written as DNA, the CDR3 is TGTGCCAGTAGTTCCCAGACAGATTTTGAAGCTTTCTTT.

In DNA, the CDR3 is TGTGCCAGCAGTTTGGCTCCCACGGCGGACTATGGCTACACCTTC. Its translation is CASSLAPTADYGYTF. This chain joins TRBV28 and TRBJ1-2; D is unresolved. The V end was cut by 3 bases, the J end by 3 bases, with 14 bases between. The CDR3 is 15 residues long. Germline assignment: CDR1 MDHEN and CDR2 SYDVKM.

V and J are TRBV27 and TRBJ1-1, with a tentative D call TRBD1 (6 bases). The CDR3 consists of 14 residues. Germline V gene sequence: CDR1 MNHEY, CDR2 SMNVEV (reference sequence). The ends were cut back, 2 bases at V and 3 bases at J, with 10 bases in the middle. The CDR3 DNA reads TGTGCCAGCAGTTTACTACAGGGTGACACTGAAGCTTTCTTT. Encoded protein: CASSLLQGDTEAFF.